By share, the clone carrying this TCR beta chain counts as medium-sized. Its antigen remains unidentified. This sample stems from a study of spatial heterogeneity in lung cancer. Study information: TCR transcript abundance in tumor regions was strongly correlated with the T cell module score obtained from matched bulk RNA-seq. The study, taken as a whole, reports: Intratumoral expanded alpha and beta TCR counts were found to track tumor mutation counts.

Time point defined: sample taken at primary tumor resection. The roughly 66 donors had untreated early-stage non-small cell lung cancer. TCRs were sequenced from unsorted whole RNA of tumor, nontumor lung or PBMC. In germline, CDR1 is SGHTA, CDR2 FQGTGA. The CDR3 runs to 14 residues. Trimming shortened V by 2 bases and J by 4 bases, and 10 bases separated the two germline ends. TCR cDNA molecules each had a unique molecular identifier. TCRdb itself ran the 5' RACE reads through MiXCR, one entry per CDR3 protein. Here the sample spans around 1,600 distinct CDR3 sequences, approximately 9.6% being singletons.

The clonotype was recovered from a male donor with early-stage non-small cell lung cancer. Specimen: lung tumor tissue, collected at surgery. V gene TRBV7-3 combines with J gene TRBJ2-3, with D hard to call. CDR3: CASSLSGQADTQYF. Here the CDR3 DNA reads TGTGCCAGCAGCTTATCGGGCCAGGCAGATACGCAGTATTTT.